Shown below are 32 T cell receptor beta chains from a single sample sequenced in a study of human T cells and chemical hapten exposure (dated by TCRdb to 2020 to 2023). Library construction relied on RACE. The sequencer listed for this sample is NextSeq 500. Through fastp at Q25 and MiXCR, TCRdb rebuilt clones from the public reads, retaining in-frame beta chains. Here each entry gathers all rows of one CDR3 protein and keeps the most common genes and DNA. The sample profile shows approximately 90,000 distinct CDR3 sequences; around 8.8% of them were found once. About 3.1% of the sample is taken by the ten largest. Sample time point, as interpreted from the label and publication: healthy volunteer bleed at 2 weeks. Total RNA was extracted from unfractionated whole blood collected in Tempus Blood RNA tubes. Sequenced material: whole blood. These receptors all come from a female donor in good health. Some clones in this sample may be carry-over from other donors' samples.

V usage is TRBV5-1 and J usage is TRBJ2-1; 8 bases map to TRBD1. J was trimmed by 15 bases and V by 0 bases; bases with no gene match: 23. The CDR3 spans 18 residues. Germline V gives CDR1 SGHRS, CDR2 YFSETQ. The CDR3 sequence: CASSLAAVFKGQVGFSFF. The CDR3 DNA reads TGCGCCAGCAGCTTGGCGGCGGTTTTTAAGGGACAGGTCGGTTTCTCGTTCTTC.

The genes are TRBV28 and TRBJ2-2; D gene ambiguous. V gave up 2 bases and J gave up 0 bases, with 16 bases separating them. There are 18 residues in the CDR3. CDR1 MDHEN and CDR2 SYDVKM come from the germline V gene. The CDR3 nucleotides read TGTGCCAGCAGTTTAGCCCCCAGTTTCGACCCGAACACCGGGGAGCTGTTTTTT. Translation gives CASSLAPSFDPNTGELFF.

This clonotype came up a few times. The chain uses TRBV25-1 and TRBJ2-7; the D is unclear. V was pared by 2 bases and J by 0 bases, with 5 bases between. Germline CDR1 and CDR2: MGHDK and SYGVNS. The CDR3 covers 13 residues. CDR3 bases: TGTGCCAGCAGTGAAGCGGCCTCCTACGAGCAGTACTTC. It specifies CASSEAASYEQYF.

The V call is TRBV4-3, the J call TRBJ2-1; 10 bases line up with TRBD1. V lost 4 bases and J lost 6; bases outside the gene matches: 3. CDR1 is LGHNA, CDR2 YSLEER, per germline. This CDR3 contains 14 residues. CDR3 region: CASSLDRGGNEQFF. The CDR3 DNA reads TGCGCCAGCAGCCTGGACAGGGGGGGCAATGAGCAGTTCTTC.

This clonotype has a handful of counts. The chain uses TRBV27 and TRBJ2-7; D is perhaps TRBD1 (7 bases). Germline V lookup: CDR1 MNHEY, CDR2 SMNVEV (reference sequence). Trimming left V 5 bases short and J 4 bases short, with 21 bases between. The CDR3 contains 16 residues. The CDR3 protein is CASSPQGVSGSYEQYF. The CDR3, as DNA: TGTGCCAGCAGTCCCCAGGGGGTTAGCGGAAGTTACGAGCAGTACTTC.

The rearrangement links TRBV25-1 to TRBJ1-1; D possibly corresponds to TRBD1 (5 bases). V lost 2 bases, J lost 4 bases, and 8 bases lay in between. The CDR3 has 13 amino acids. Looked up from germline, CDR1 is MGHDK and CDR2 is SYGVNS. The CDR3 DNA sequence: TGTGCCAGCAGTGAAGACAGAGGCACTGAAGCTTTCTTT. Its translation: CASSEDRGTEAFF.

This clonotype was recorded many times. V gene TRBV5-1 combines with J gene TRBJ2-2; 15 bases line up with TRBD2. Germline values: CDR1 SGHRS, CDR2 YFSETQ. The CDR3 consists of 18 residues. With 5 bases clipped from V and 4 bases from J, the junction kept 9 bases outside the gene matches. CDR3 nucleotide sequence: TGCGCCAGCAGTTATGGGACTAGCGGGAGGTCTGGCACCGGGGAGCTGTTTTTT. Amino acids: CASSYGTSGRSGTGELFF.

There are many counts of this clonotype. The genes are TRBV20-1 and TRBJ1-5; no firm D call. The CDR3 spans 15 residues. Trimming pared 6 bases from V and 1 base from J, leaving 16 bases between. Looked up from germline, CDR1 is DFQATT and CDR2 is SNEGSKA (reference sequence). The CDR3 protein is CSASGPVLSNQPQHF. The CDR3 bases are TGCAGTGCATCTGGACCTGTCTTGAGCAATCAGCCCCAGCATTTT.

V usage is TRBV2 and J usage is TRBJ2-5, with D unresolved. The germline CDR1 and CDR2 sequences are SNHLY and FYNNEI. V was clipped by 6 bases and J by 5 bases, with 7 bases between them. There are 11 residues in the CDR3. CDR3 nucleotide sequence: TGTGCCAGCAGATACGATGAGACCCAGTACTTC. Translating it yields CASRYDETQYF.

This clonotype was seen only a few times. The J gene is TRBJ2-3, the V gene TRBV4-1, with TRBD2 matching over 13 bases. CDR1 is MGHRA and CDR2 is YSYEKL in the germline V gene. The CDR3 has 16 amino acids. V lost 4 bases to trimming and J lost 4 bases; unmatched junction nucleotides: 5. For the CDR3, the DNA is TGCGCCAGCAGCCCCATGGGACTAGCGGGACCAGATACGCAGTATTTT. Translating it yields CASSPMGLAGPDTQYF.

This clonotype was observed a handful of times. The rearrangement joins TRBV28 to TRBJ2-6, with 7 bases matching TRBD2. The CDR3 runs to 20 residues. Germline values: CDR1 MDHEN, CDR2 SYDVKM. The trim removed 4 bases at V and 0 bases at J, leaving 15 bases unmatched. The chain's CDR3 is CASSSGVASGYSSGANVLTF. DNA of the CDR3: TGTGCCAGCAGTTCGGGGGTGGCTAGCGGCTATAGCTCTGGGGCCAACGTCCTGACTTTC.

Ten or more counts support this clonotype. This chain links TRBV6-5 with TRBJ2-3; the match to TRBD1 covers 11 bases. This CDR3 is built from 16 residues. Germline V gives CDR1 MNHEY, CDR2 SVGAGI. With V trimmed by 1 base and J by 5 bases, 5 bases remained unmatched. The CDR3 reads CASSYYGTGGKDTQYF. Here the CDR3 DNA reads TGTGCCAGCAGTTACTACGGGACAGGGGGTAAAGATACGCAGTATTTT.

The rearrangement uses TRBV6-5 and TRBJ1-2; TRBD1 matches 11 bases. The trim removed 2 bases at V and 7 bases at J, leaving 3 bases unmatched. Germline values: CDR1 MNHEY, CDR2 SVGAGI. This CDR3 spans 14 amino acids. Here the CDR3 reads CASSYGQGAAGYTF. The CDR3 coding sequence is TGTGCCAGCAGTTACGGACAGGGGGCAGCTGGCTACACCTTC.

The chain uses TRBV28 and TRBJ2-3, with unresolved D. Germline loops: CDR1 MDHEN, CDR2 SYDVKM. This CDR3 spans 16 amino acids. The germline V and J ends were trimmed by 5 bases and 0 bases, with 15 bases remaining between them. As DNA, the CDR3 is TGTGCCAGCAGTACTCAACAGCTATCTAGCACAGATACGCAGTATTTT. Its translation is CASSTQQLSSTDTQYF. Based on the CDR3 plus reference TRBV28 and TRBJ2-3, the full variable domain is DVKVTQSSRYLVKRTGEKVFLECVQDMDHENMFWYRQDPGLGLRLIYFSYDVKMKEKGDIPEGYSVSREKKERFSLILESASTNQTSMYLCASSTQQLSSTDTQYFGPGTRLTVL.

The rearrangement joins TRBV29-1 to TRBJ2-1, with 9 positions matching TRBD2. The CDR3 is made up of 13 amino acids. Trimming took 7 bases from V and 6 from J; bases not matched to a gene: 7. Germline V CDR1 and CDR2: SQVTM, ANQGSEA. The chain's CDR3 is CSAWGREGNEQFF. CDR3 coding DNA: TGCAGCGCCTGGGGGCGGGAGGGCAATGAGCAGTTCTTC.

The CDR3 sequence: CASSPGLAAGGPYNEQFF. The CDR3 coding sequence is TGTGCCAGCAGCCCCGGGCTCGCGGCGGGAGGGCCTTACAATGAGCAGTTCTTC. J is TRBJ2-1 and V is TRBV7-9, with TRBD2 matching 9 bases. V lost 5 bases and J lost 4; bases outside the gene matches: 15. CDR1 SEHNR and CDR2 FQNEAQ come from the germline V gene (reference sequence). This CDR3 is built from 18 residues.

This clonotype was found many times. The CDR3 protein is CASSLRADPSNTGELFF. The CDR3 bases are TGCGCCAGCAGCTTGAGAGCTGACCCATCGAACACCGGGGAGCTGTTTTTT. The rearrangement links TRBV5-1 to TRBJ2-2; D unresolved. V was pared by 1 base and J by 0 bases, with 13 bases between. Looked up from germline, CDR1 is SGHRS and CDR2 is YFSETQ. The CDR3 consists of 17 residues. The variable domain in full, with the rest retrieved from reference TRBV5-1 and TRBJ2-2, is KAGVTQTPRYLIKTRGQQVTLSCSPISGHRSVSWYQQTPGQGLQFLFEYFSETQRNKGNFPGRFSGRQFSNSRSEMNVSTLELGDSALYLCASSLRADPSNTGELFFGEGSRLTVL.

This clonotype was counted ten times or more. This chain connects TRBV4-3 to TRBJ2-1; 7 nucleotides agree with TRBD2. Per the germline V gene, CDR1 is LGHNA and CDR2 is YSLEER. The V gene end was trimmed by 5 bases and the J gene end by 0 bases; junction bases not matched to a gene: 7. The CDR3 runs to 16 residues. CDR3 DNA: TGCGCCAGCAGCTTAACTAGCGAAAGCTCCTACAATGAGCAGTTCTTC. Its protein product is CASSLTSESSYNEQFF.

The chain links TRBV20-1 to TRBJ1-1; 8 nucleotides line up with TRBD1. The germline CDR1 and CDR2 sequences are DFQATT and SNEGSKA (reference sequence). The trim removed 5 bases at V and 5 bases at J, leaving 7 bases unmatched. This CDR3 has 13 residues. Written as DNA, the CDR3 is TGCAGTGCTCCGGGACAGGTTGGAACTGAAGCTTTCTTT. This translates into CSAPGQVGTEAFF.

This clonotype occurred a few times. The CDR3 DNA follows: TGCGCCAGCAGTCAAAATGACAGGGCAAAGAACACTGAAGCTTTCTTT. It translates to CASSQNDRAKNTEAFF. V usage is TRBV5-1 and J usage is TRBJ1-1; 7 bases align to TRBD1. Germline CDR1 SGHRS, CDR2 YFSETQ. The CDR3 is made up of 16 amino acids. J was trimmed by 1 base and V by 5 bases; bases with no gene match: 11. The full variable domain, completed using reference TRBV5-1 and TRBJ1-1, is KAGVTQTPRYLIKTRGQQVTLSCSPISGHRSVSWYQQTPGQGLQFLFEYFSETQRNKGNFPGRFSGRQFSNSRSEMNVSTLELGDSALYLCASSQNDRAKNTEAFFGQGTRLTVV.

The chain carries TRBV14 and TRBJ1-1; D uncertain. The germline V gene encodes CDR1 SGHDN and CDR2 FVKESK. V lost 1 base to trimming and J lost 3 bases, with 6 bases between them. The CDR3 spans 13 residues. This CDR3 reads CASSQGSYTEAFF. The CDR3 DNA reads TGTGCCAGCAGCCAAGGGTCCTACACTGAAGCTTTCTTT.

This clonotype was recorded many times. CDR3 sequence reads: CSASSLLGLGTDEQFF. The CDR3 bases are TGCAGTGCTAGTAGTCTTCTTGGACTAGGGACCGATGAGCAGTTCTTC. The rearrangement joins TRBV20-1 to TRBJ2-1; 7 nucleotides match TRBD2. Trimming at V came to 3 bases and at J to 8 bases, leaving 16 bases not matched to a gene. The CDR3 is 16 amino acids. Per the germline V gene, CDR1 is DFQATT and CDR2 is SNEGSKA (reference sequence).

This CDR3 reads CASSGGTYNSPLHF. Written as DNA, the CDR3 is TGCGCCAGCAGCGGGGGAACCTATAATTCACCCCTCCACTTT. This sequence joins TRBV5-1 and TRBJ1-6; a possible D gene is TRBD1 (5 bases). The CDR3 is made up of 14 amino acids. The germline CDR1 and CDR2 sequences are SGHRS and YFSETQ. V was shortened by 4 bases and J by 2 bases, with 7 bases between the two germline ends. The complete variable domain, with remaining parts taken from reference TRBV5-1 and TRBJ1-6, reads KAGVTQTPRYLIKTRGQQVTLSCSPISGHRSVSWYQQTPGQGLQFLFEYFSETQRNKGNFPGRFSGRQFSNSRSEMNVSTLELGDSALYLCASSGGTYNSPLHFGNGTRLTVT.

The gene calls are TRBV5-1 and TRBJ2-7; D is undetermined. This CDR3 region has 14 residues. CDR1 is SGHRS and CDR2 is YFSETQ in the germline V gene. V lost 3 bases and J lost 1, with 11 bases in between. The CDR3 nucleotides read TGCGCCAGCAGCTCGGACGGGTTATCCTACGAGCAGTACTTC. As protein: CASSSDGLSYEQYF.

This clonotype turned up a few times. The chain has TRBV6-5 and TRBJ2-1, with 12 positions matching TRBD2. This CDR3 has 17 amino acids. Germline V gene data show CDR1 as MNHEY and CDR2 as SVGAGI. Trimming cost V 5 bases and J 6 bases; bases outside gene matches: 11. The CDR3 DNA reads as TGTGCCAGCAGTACGGGGACTAGCGGGTGGTTTAGCAATGAGCAGTTCTTC. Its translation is CASSTGTSGWFSNEQFF.

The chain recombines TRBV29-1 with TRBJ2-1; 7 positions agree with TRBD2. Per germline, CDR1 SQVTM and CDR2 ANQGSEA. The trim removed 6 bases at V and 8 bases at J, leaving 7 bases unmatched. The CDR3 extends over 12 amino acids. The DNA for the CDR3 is TGCAGCGTCATTCTAGGGAGGGATGAGCAGTTCTTC. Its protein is CSVILGRDEQFF.

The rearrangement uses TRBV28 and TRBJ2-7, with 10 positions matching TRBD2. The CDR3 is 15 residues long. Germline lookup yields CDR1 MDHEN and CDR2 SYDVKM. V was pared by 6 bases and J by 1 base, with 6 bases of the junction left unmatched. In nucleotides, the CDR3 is TGTGCCAGCAGGGCTACTAGCGGGAATTCCTACGAGCAGTACTTC. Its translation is CASRATSGNSYEQYF.

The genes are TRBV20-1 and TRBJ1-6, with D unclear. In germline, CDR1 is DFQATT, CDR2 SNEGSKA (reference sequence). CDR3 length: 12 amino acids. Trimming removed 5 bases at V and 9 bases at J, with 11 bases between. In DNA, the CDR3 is TGCAGTGCTGAATCGGGGAGTTCACCCCTCCACTTT. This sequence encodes CSAESGSSPLHF.

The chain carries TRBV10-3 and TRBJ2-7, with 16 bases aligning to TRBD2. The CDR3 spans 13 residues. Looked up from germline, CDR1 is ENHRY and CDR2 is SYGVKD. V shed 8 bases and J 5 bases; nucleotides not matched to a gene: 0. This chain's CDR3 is CAIGTSGRDEQYF. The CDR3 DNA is TGTGCCATCGGGACTAGCGGGAGGGACGAGCAGTACTTC.

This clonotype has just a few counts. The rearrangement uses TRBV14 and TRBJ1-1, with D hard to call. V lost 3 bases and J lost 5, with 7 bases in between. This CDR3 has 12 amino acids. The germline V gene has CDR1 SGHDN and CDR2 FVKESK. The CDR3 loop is CASSQGITEAFF. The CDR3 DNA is TGTGCCAGCAGCCAGGGGATAACTGAAGCTTTCTTT.

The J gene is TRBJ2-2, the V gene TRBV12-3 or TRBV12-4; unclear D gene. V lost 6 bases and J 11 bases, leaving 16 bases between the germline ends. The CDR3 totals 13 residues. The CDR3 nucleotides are TGTGCCAGCAGCCTCCGGTCTCAGGTCGAGCTGTTTTTT. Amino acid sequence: CASSLRSQVELFF.

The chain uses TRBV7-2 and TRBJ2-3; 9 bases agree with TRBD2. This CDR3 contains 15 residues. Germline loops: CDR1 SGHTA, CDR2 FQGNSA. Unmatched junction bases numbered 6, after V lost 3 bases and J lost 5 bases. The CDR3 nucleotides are TGTGCCAGCAGCTTGGGGACTAGCCGTCGAGATACGCAGTATTTT. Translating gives CASSLGTSRRDTQYF. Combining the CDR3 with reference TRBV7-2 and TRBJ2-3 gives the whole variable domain GAGVSQSPSNKVTEKGKDVELRCDPISGHTALYWYRQSLGQGLEFLIYFQGNSAPDKSGLPSDRFSAERTGGSVSTLTIQRTQQEDSAVYLCASSLGTSRRDTQYFGPGTRLTVL.